The entry that follows covers one TCR beta chain sequence. As yet, its antigen is unknown. In the original processing: The study built a papillary thyroid cancer distant-metastasis classifier from CDR3 differences across clinicopathological groups. From the PCR reads, TCRdb re-called clones with MiXCR. The V and J calls come from TCRdb's annotation, not from the publication. The sample holds some 26,000 clones; 20% to 25% are singletons and the top ten take roughly 4.4%. The data are from a study of metastatic and nonmetastatic thyroid tumors. Study at large: The study looked at repertoires side by side in blood and in tumor or nodule tissue from malignant and benign thyroid patients. Study outcomes and limitations: In blood and tumor, TCR beta diversity was reportedly significantly higher in malignant thyroid tumors than in benign nodules.

Ahead of thyroid surgery, no patient had received treatment of any kind. The CDR3 spans 12 residues. CDR1 and CDR2 (germline): DFQATT, SNEGSKA (reference sequence). V lost 3 bases to trimming and J lost 5 bases, with 8 bases between them. The sample comprised adjacent normal tissue. This sequence joins TRBV20-1 and TRBJ1-5, with D tentatively TRBD1 (5 bases). The clonotype comes from a female donor with papillary thyroid cancer or a benign thyroid nodule (not recorded which). Some clones in this sample may be carry-over from other donors' samples. This CDR3 reads CSASLGDQPQHF. CDR3 nucleotide sequence: TGCAGTGCTAGTTTGGGGGATCAGCCCCAGCATTTT.